These 6 T cell receptor beta chains were sequenced from one sample in a study of T cells after yellow fever vaccination. TCRdb used MiXCR to reprocess the 5' RACE reads, holding one entry per CDR3 protein. Of hundreds of thousands of distinct CDR3 sequences listed, roughly an eighth are singletons. Sequencing used PBMCs, obtained on the day of the yellow fever booster vaccination. The receptors shown here come from a man under 40 who received the YFV17D yellow fever vaccine.

The table lists this clonotype with many counts. This chain connects TRBV24-1 to TRBJ1-5; 10 bases agree with TRBD1. J lost 4 bases, V lost 3 bases, and 5 bases had no gene match. Germline CDR1 reads KGHDR; CDR2 reads SFDVKD. This CDR3 has 16 amino acids. CDR3 sequence (DNA): TGTGCCACCAGTGATGCCGGGGGACAGGGGAATCAGCCCCAGCATTTT. Its protein product is CATSDAGGQGNQPQHF.

The chain couples TRBV6-5 to TRBJ2-3; D remains unclear. CDR1 MNHEY and CDR2 SVGAGI come from the germline V gene. V lost 2 bases and J lost 0, with 9 bases in between. The CDR3 consists of 15 residues. The CDR3 spells CASSYRAASTDTQYF. CDR3 nucleotide sequence: TGTGCCAGCAGTTACCGGGCGGCTAGCACAGATACGCAGTATTTT.

This clonotype was recorded a few times. This chain connects TRBV5-4 to TRBJ1-2; D unresolved. The CDR3 loop spans 15 amino acids. The V end was cut by 5 bases, the J end by 0 bases, with 14 bases between. Germline V gene data show CDR1 as SGHNT and CDR2 as YYREEE (reference sequence). The CDR3 protein is CASRLGGLTNYGYTF. As DNA, the CDR3 is TGTGCCAGCAGACTCGGAGGGCTCACTAACTATGGCTACACCTTC. Combining the CDR3 with reference TRBV5-4 and TRBJ1-2 gives the whole variable domain ETGVTQSPTHLIKTRGQQVTLRCSSQSGHNTVSWYQQALGQGPQFIFQYYREEENGRGNFPPRFSGLQFPNYSSELNVNALELDDSALYLCASRLGGLTNYGYTFGSGTRLTVV.

This clonotype was counted at least ten times. The gene calls are TRBV7-3 and TRBJ2-1; tentative D call: TRBD1 (7 bases). The germline gives CDR1 SGHTA, CDR2 FQGTGA. The CDR3 has 14 residues. The ends were cut back, 0 bases at V and 7 bases at J, with 10 bases in the middle. CDR3 residues: CASSLTSGGNEQFF. DNA for the CDR3: TGTGCCAGCAGCTTAACGTCAGGGGGGAATGAGCAGTTCTTC.

This clonotype has a handful of counts. The chain uses TRBV29-1 and TRBJ2-7; D is unclear. V was cut by 4 bases and J by 2 bases, with 15 bases left in between. CDR1 is SQVTM and CDR2 is ANQGSEA in the germline V gene. The CDR3 extends over 14 amino acids. CDR3 in amino acids: CSVVRLSSTYEQYF. The CDR3 DNA is TGCAGCGTTGTTCGACTTTCGTCTACCTACGAGCAGTACTTC.

The CDR3 DNA is TGCAGTGCTAGACCTGGATTGACCGGGGAGCTGTTTTTT. Translated, it gives CSARPGLTGELFF. The rearrangement joins TRBV20-1 to TRBJ2-2; D unresolved. Germline assignment: CDR1 DFQATT and CDR2 SNEGSKA (reference sequence). The CDR3 runs 13 residues. Between the trimmed V and J ends, which lost 2 bases and 5 bases, there was a span of 9 bases.